Detailed here is one T cell receptor (beta chain). V lost 5 bases and J lost 0; bases outside the gene matches: 7. The CDR3 contains 16 residues. Germline CDR1 WNHNN, CDR2 SYGVQD (reference sequence). These data are taken from a study of blood T cell repertoires in COVID-19. Study details: The United States, Italy and Spain provided the acute and convalescent COVID-19 samples. T cells, B-cell-depleted T cells, or PBMCs provided the cDNA or gDNA that served as material.

Study processing details: Amplifying reference gene primers gave estimates of nucleated cell counts. Some clones are missing from TCRdb's copy, which holds only in-frame ones; the method was immunoSEQ multiplex PCR. That table supplies the V and J calls and clone size; D and trimming were determined from the DNA. In the table there are some 76,000 clones, 65% to 85% of which are singletons. The chain is built from TRBV10-1 and TRBJ2-3; 8 nucleotides align to TRBD1. Source material: peripheral blood. This TCR was recovered from a woman aged 55-70 years with acute or convalescent COVID-19. The CDR3 DNA follows: TGCGCCAGCAGTTTCGTTACAGGGGGGAGCACAGATACGCAGTATTTT. The encoded protein is CASSFVTGGSTDTQYF.